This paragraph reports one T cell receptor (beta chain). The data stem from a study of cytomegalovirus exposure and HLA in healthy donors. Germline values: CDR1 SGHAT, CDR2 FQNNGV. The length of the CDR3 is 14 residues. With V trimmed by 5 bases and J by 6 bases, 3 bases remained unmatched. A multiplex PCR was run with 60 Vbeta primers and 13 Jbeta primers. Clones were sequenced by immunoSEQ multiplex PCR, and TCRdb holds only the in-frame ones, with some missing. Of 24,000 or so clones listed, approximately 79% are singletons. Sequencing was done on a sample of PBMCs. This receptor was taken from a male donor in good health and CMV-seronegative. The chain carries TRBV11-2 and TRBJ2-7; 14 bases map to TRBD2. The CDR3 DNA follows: TGTGCCAGCAGCGCAGGACTAGCGGGAGGCGAGCAGTACTTC. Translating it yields CASSAGLAGGEQYF.